This TCR beta chain was found in a study of blood T cell repertoires in COVID-19 (dated by TCRdb to 2018 to 2021). About the study as a whole: Samples from collaborators originated in the United States, Italy and Spain and spanned both the acute and convalescent phases of COVID-19. The material from the prospective study consisted of cDNA or gDNA derived from T cells, B-cell-depleted T cells, or PBMCs. Deeply sampled blood TCRbeta repertoires from subjects exposed to, actively infected with, or recovered from COVID-19 were included in the dataset. The repertoires were made available in a free public database intended to serve as a resource for research on the immune response to SARS-CoV-2. Samples came from the ongoing ImmuneRACE study (first 160 participants) plus 1,254 subjects from 6 global collaborators. The sample metadata nearly always contained a de-identified subject ID, COVID-19 status, age in years and sex. Where HLA class I and class II types were available, the types were taken from metadata supplied by the sample provider, not from assay-based typing. Overall study outcomes, separate from this receptor: How much clinical and demographic metadata was included differed by source and by participant, and the metadata was provided uncurated.

TCRbeta CDR3 regions were amplified from genomic DNA using the immunoSEQ Assay, a bias-controlled multiplex PCR. On the study's bioinformatics: The number of nucleated cells in each sample was estimated from the amplification of reference gene primers within the assay. Sequence reads were collapsed and filtered to measure the absolute abundance of every unique TCRbeta CDR3 rearrangement. Productive Simpson clonality was computed per sample as the square root of Simpson's diversity index over productive rearrangements. TCRdb re-hosts the immuneACCESS table, in-frame sequences only. Its copies lack some clones; in the studies checked, an unresolved V gene accounts for under half of them, and the cause for the rest is not known. V and J calls and clone size are copied from that table; D and trimming were computed from the DNA. The sample includes 150,000 to 200,000 clones, with around 81% observed a single time. The ten largest clones add up to approximately 10% of the sample.

Each collaborating institution followed its own protocols to collect whole blood in K2EDTA tubes. For TCRbeta analysis, collaborators shipped samples as frozen whole blood, isolated PBMCs, or DNA extracted from either of those sample types. Only a few counts were recorded for this clone. Its recognized antigen is unknown. No much larger clone is present one base from it, and per-base qualities are unavailable. V gives up 8 bases and J gives up 4 bases, and the segment between their germline ends measures 5 bases. From a lookup of the germline V gene (reference sequence), CDR1 and CDR2 are MNHEY and SMNVEV. The CDR3 has 11 amino acids, counting the end cysteine and phenylalanine. The only DNA kept is the CDR3, 33 bases in frame from the first base.

Sequenced: peripheral blood. The TCR was taken from a man aged 55 to 69 with active or convalescent COVID-19. The chain joins TRBV27 to TRBJ2-2; D gene: possibly TRBD1, on 5 matching bases. The nucleotides are TGTGCCAGCCAGGGCACCGGGGAGCTGTTTTTT. Translated, this is CASQGTGELFF.